This entry lists 18 T cell receptor beta chains sequenced from one sample in a study of T cells in Graves' hyperthyroidism and ophthalmopathy. Researchers amplified the TCR beta CDR3 regions from RNA transcripts. RT-PCR in the first round (using the HTBI primer set) targeted the TCR CDR3. One entry per CDR3 protein, called by TCRdb with MiXCR from the multiplex PCR reads. The sample lists about 600,000 distinct CDR3 sequences, approximately 16% occurring once. Specimen: blood. The receptors were sampled from a woman aged 40-49 years with Graves' ophthalmopathy.

This sequence joins TRBV29-1 and TRBJ2-3, with TRBD2 identical over 12 bases. Germline CDR1 SQVTM, CDR2 ANQGSEA. This CDR3 region has 15 residues. Unmatched junction bases numbered 3, after V lost 3 bases and J lost 2 bases. The CDR3 DNA is TGCAGCGTTGAGACTAGCGGGAGTATCACAGATACGCAGTATTTT. Protein: CSVETSGSITDTQYF.

This clonotype was counted between two and nine times. The genes are TRBV24-1 and TRBJ2-3; D remains unclear. The germline CDR1 and CDR2 sequences are KGHDR and SFDVKD. The CDR3 contains 12 residues. V lost 5 bases, J lost 1 base, and 3 bases lay in between. The CDR3 nucleotides are TGTGCCACCAGTGGAGGCACAGATACGCAGTATTTT. Translation: CATSGGTDTQYF.

Here the CDR3 DNA reads TGTGCCATCAGTCCGGGCCTTAGTAGGGCCGGGGAGCTGTTTTTT. It codes for CAISPGLSRAGELFF. The chain joins TRBV10-3 to TRBJ2-2; D gene uncertain. Trimming took 5 bases from V and 6 from J, leaving 16 bases between them. CDR3 length: 15 amino acids. From germline, CDR1 is ENHRY and CDR2 SYGVKD.

This clonotype was picked up many times. The chain uses TRBV28 and TRBJ2-5, with 7 bases fitting TRBD2. Trimming cost V 8 bases and J 3 bases; bases outside gene matches: 15. This CDR3 is 16 amino acids long. Per the germline V gene, CDR1 is MDHEN and CDR2 is SYDVKM. Written as DNA, the CDR3 is TGTGCCAGCCAGGAGCGGGGCACCCCCTCCAAAGAGACCCAGTACTTC. It translates to CASQERGTPSKETQYF.

This clonotype was found many times. The chain carries TRBV28 and TRBJ2-5, with D possibly being TRBD2 (5 bases). Germline V CDR1 and CDR2: MDHEN, SYDVKM. CDR3 length equals 14 residues. V gave up 6 bases and J gave up 5 bases, with 16 bases separating them. The CDR3 protein is CASSPLPRRETQYF. The CDR3 nucleotides read TGTGCCAGCAGCCCGCTGCCACGGAGGGAGACCCAGTACTTC.

J is TRBJ2-6 and V is TRBV30; 7 bases map to TRBD1. V dropped 1 base and J dropped 4; count of bases not matched to a gene: 7. The CDR3 sequence is 16 residues long. Per the germline V gene, CDR1 is GTSNPN and CDR2 is SVGIG (reference sequence). The CDR3 region is CAWSGTGTVGANVLTF. The DNA for the CDR3 is TGTGCCTGGAGTGGGACCGGGACAGTCGGGGCCAACGTCCTGACTTTC.

This clonotype was recorded a few times. The chain combines TRBV6-1 with TRBJ2-5; 7 bases match TRBD2. J lost 12 bases, V lost 7 bases, and 14 bases had no gene match. The CDR3 sequence is 13 residues long. From germline, CDR1 is MNHNS and CDR2 SASEGT. The CDR3 spells CASKASGDYLKYF. CDR3 DNA sequence: TGTGCCAGCAAGGCTAGTGGGGACTATTTAAAGTACTTC.

J is TRBJ2-5 and V is TRBV28; D tentatively fits TRBD1 or TRBD2 (5 bases each). The V end was cut by 6 bases, the J end by 7 bases, with 18 bases between. The CDR3 spans 14 residues. Germline CDR1 is MDHEN and CDR2 is SYDVKM. The CDR3 spells CASRATGTGGTQYF. The DNA for the CDR3 is TGTGCCAGCAGGGCTACCGGGACCGGAGGGACCCAGTACTTC.

Concerning this clonotype itself: This sequence may be a read error, since a much larger clone differs from it by one base. V is TRBV10-3 and J is TRBJ1-5; 9 bases map to TRBD1. The CDR3 covers 15 residues. CDR1 is ENHRY and CDR2 is SYGVKD in the germline V gene. The CDR3 here is CAISPGQGSNQPQRF. The CDR3 DNA reads TGTGCCATCAGTCCGGGACAGGGTAGCAATCAGCCCCAGCGTTTT.

This clonotype showed up just a few times. This chain connects TRBV2 to TRBJ2-1, with a weak D call TRBD2 (5 bases). Trimming pared 7 bases from V and 3 bases from J, leaving 13 bases between. The CDR3 spans 14 residues. In germline, CDR1 is SNHLY, CDR2 FYNNEI. The CDR3 DNA reads as TGTGCCAGCACTTTCGAGCGGCTCTACAATGAGCAGTTCTTC. This codes for CASTFERLYNEQFF.

The table lists this clonotype with many counts. The chain has TRBV7-9 and TRBJ1-1; no firm D call. CDR1 is SEHNR and CDR2 is FQNEAQ in the germline V gene (reference sequence). V was pared by 5 bases and J by 0 bases, with 13 bases between. The CDR3 is 15 amino acids. The CDR3 reads CASSRDHQLNTEAFF. As DNA, the CDR3 is TGTGCCAGCAGCCGTGATCACCAACTGAACACTGAAGCTTTCTTT. Complete variable domain (other parts from reference TRBV7-9 and TRBJ1-1): DTGVSQNPRHKITKRGQNVTFRCDPISEHNRLYWYRQTLGQGPEFLTYFQNEAQLEKSRLLSDRFSAERPKGSFSTLEIQRTEQGDSAMYLCASSRDHQLNTEAFFGQGTRLTVV.

This clonotype showed up many times. V usage is TRBV2 and J usage is TRBJ2-3, with D perhaps being TRBD1 or TRBD2 (6 bases each). Germline CDR1 reads SNHLY; CDR2 reads FYNNEI. Trimming cost V 0 bases and J 5 bases, with 18 bases left between them. The CDR3 extends over 17 amino acids. The CDR3 DNA follows: TGTGCCAGCAGTGAAGCTGGCCCCGGAGGGGGTTTAGATACGCAGTATTTT. Amino acids: CASSEAGPGGGLDTQYF.

This clonotype was observed at least ten times. J is TRBJ2-7 and V is TRBV28; the D gene could be TRBD1 or TRBD2 (5 bases each). V lost 4 bases and J 2 bases, leaving 15 bases between the germline ends. CDR3 length equals 15 residues. The germline V gene encodes CDR1 MDHEN and CDR2 SYDVKM. The CDR3 bases are TGTGCCAGCAGTTCCCCCGGGACCTCTCCCTACGAGCAGTACTTC. It yields the protein CASSSPGTSPYEQYF.

This clonotype was seen at least ten times. This chain joins TRBV7-8 and TRBJ2-5; D remains ambiguous. The CDR3 has 12 residues. CDR1 is SGHVS and CDR2 is FQNEAQ in the germline V gene. Between the trimmed V and J ends, which lost 5 bases and 1 base, there was a span of 5 bases. In nucleotides, the CDR3 is TGTGCCAGCAGCCCCCTCCAAGAGACCCAGTACTTC. Translation gives CASSPLQETQYF.

A note on this clonotype: Given a much more abundant clone one base away, this may be a read error. The genes are TRBV2 and TRBJ1-1; a weak D match, TRBD1 (5 bases). CDR1 is SNHLY, CDR2 FYNNEI, per germline. The CDR3 spans 11 residues. The CDR3 here is CAGSEEGKAFF. The CDR3 DNA reads TGTGCCGGCAGTGAAGAGGGGAAAGCTTTCTTT.

This clonotype was picked up a small number of times. This chain connects TRBV24-1 to TRBJ2-5; D may be TRBD2 (6 bases). This CDR3 contains 11 residues. Per germline, CDR1 KGHDR and CDR2 SFDVKD. The V end was cut by 9 bases, the J end by 6 bases, with 10 bases between. In nucleotides, the CDR3 is TGTGCCACCCCTGGAGGGCAGACCCAGTACTTC. Protein product: CATPGGQTQYF.

This clonotype was picked up many times. The chain is built from TRBV5-1 and TRBJ2-7; 10 bases align to TRBD2. The germline V gene has CDR1 SGHRS and CDR2 YFSETQ. The CDR3 extends over 15 amino acids. V was clipped by 3 bases and J by 6 bases; unmatched bases: 9. CDR3: CASSSSSGSLSEQYF. The DNA for the CDR3 is TGCGCCAGCAGCTCTTCTAGCGGGAGCTTAAGCGAGCAGTACTTC.

This clonotype was seen at least ten times. This chain connects TRBV11-2 to TRBJ2-1; TRBD2 matches 7 bases. From germline, CDR1 is SGHAT and CDR2 FQNNGV. The V segment lost 3 bases and the J segment 0 bases; nucleotides outside the gene matches: 5. The CDR3 consists of 16 residues. CDR3: CASSLPAGSSYNEQFF. The CDR3 nucleotides read TGTGCCAGCAGCTTGCCAGCGGGGAGCTCCTACAATGAGCAGTTCTTC.